This T cell receptor beta chain was identified during a study of CD8+ T cells in alopecia areata (dated by TCRdb to 2017 to 2018). With respect to the entire study: Treated patients were enrolled in an open-label pilot trial of oral tofacitinib, 5 to 10 mg twice daily, for moderate-to-severe alopecia areata. Tofacitinib was administered for 6 to 18 months, and 6 months of follow-up off drug were then conducted to assess delayed response and recurrence. The SALT score, which quantifies the percentage of affected scalp surface area, was used to measure disease severity in treated patients. In both human patients and the C3H/HeJ mouse model, the study applied high-throughput TCRbeta sequencing to look at T cell clonal expansion in alopecia areata. Scalp tissue and sorted CD4+ and CD8+ peripheral blood T cells from patchy and totalis/universalis alopecia areata patients and from healthy controls were covered by human TCRbeta sequencing. Tofacitinib-treated patients had biopsies at baseline and at 4 and 24 weeks of treatment, with a later scalp biopsy in several patients. Scalp clonality was compared across normal scalp (n=4), patchy alopecia areata scalp (n=8), and alopecia totalis/universalis scalp (n=8). The RNA source kit depended on sample type: the PAXgene miRNA kit for fixed scalp, the miRNeasy kit for PBMCs, and the RNeasy kit for mouse skin. immunoSEQ multiplex PCR using 35 Vbeta forward primers and 13 Jbeta reverse primers was used to amplify TCRbeta CDR3 regions. The research as a whole found: Because the treated cohort was small and had only one nonresponder, larger studies are needed to examine links between baseline CD8+ expansion and response. During tofacitinib treatment, many expanded lesional clones stuck around in both scalp and blood, and this persistence may partly explain why relapse happens after treatment is stopped. With tofacitinib, both scalp clonality and the number of expanded CD8+ clones among the top 100 scalp clones went down significantly. Compared with mice, TCR sequences shared between patients were less clear, possibly partly because of HLA diversity across the patient population. Compared with normal scalp, lesional scalp had higher clonality and more expanded CD8+ clones, particularly in alopecia totalis/universalis, a pattern that suggests antigenic drive. Resident alphabeta T cells in normal human skin are also sequenced, complicating scalp TCR repertoire analysis, unlike mouse skin dominated by gammadelta T cells.

To prepare the library, the immunoSEQ multiplex PCR assay was applied. For TCR sequencing, RNA was extracted from every sample and reverse transcribed into cDNA to serve as template. First-strand cDNA was synthesized with SuperScript III using a 2:1 mix of oligo-dT and random hexamers. A synthetic immune receptor repertoire was used to assess amplification bias, and residual bias was removed computationally. Concerning the study's data processing: After raw reads were preprocessed to remove errors, the CDR3 was defined following IMGT conventions as running from the conserved cysteine to phenylalanine. To get clonality, Shannon entropy was normalized by log2 of the number of productive unique TCRs and the result was subtracted from 1. CD4 or CD8 identity of scalp clones was inferred by cross-referencing scalp TCRbeta sequences with sorted blood CD4 and CD8 repertoires. As stored in TCRdb, this immuneACCESS dataset retains in-frame rearrangements with V and J assigned. A fraction of the clones does not appear; measured against another copy, unresolved V genes explain less than half of the discrepancy, and the remainder lacks a known reason. Clonal size and the V and J genes are those of that table, whereas D and trimming came from the DNA. The sample includes under 150,000 clones, with 50% to 65% observed a single time. Approximately 3.1% of the sample is taken by the ten largest.

The germline V gene specifies MGHRA as CDR1 and YSYEKL as CDR2. Germline trimming: 4 bases from V, 1 base from J; junction bases outside gene matches: 2. The cysteine opens and the phenylalanine closes a CDR3 of 15 amino acids. The DNA shown is the 45-base CDR3, in frame from base 1. As concerns this clone: Its antigen is not yet known. No clone much larger than this one lies a single base away; base qualities are absent.

The sample's time point, from its label and the paper: roughly 24 weeks on oral tofacitinib. In light of the paper, this sample's treatment or condition label describes: oral pan-JAK inhibitor, 5-10 mg twice daily. From alopecia areata patients, peripheral blood was collected along with lesional scalp punch biopsies. PBMCs were separated by density centrifugation and stained for CD3, CD4 and CD8, after which CD4+ and CD8+ T cells were sorted on a FACSAria. The sequence was obtained from a human donor with alopecia areata. In this chain, TRBV4-1 is recombined with TRBJ2-7, with 12 bases matching TRBD2. The sample was CD4+ T cells sorted from blood, taken at week 24, from a patient treated with tofacitinib. The CDR3 region reads CASSPGLAGSYEQYF. The bases read TGCGCCAGCAGCCCAGGACTAGCGGGGTCCTACGAGCAGTACTTC.